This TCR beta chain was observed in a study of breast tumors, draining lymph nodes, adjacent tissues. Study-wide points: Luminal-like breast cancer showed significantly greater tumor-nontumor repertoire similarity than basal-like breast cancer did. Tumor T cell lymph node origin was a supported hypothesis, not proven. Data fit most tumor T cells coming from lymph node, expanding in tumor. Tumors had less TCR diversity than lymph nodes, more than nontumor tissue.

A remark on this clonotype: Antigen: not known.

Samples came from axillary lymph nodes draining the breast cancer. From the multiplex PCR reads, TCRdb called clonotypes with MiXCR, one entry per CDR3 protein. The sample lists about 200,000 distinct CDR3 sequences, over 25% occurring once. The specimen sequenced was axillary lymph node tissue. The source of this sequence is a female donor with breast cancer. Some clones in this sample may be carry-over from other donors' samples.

CDR3 DNA sequence: TGCGCCAGCAGCTTGGATCAGCCTAATGAAAAACTGTTTTTT. As protein: CASSLDQPNEKLFF. The V call is TRBV5-1, the J call TRBJ1-4; D uncertain. Germline-derived CDR1 and CDR2 are SGHRS and YFSETQ. The V and J ends lost 0 bases and 3 bases respectively, with 6 bases between them. The CDR3 contains 14 residues.